Described below is a single T cell receptor beta chain sequence and its context. Its antigen is as yet unknown. These data come from a study of shared clonotypes between healthy human individuals. On the study more broadly: Three plates each covered CD4 naive and memory; CD8 naive two, CD8 memory one. Points from the study as a whole: Despite large depth, sorted-subset datasets appeared incompletely sequenced. Sharing across four donors was seen in around 5% of naive CD4 clonotypes.

TCRdb keeps only in-frame clones here, not all; method: immunoSEQ multiplex PCR. The sample holds about a million clones, more than 60% seen once. V dropped 7 bases and J dropped 1 base, with 14 bases sitting between them. Germline values: CDR1 LNHDA, CDR2 SQIVND (reference sequence). The CDR3 loop spans 15 amino acids. The rearrangement links TRBV19 to TRBJ1-5, with D maybe TRBD1 (6 bases). This TCR came from a man aged 18 to 30 in good health. The material sequenced was memory CD4+ T cells sorted from blood. Documented subset: CD45RA-negative fraction. In DNA form, the CDR3 reads TGTGCCAGTATCCCACAGGGTAGGAGCAATCAGCCCCAGCATTTT. Its translation is CASIPQGRSNQPQHF.